The entry below gives a single T cell receptor beta chain sequence along with its context. The antigen is undetermined. The repertoire was sequenced with immunoSEQ multiplex PCR; TCRdb's copy has only in-frame clones and lacks some. The table has roughly 11,000 clones, roughly 78% seen once. The record originates from a study of chemoradiotherapy in HPV16-positive cancers. Whole-study results and caveats: The functional HPV-specific definition rests on just two HPV16-positive patients.

V was clipped by 2 bases and J by 2 bases, with 12 bases between them. The CDR3 runs 15 residues. Germline loops: CDR1 ENHRY, CDR2 SYGVKD. The receptor was isolated from a human donor with HPV-associated anogenital cancer. Sample collection occurred from a patient who underwent chemoradiotherapy. This chain joins TRBV10-3 and TRBJ1-2; perhaps TRBD1 as D (5 bases). CDR3 protein: CAISEVDKGNYGYTF. The CDR3 DNA reads TGTGCCATCAGTGAGGTGGACAAGGGAAACTATGGCTACACCTTC.